This TCR beta chain is from a study of monozygotic twins with inflammatory bowel disease. Concerning this clonotype: The antigen remains unidentified.

There are 13 residues in the CDR3. The germline gives CDR1 MNHNS, CDR2 SASEGT. TCRdb reanalyzed the 5' RACE reads, giving one entry per CDR3 protein sequence and no DNA. The ten top clones account for approximately 2.4%, within a sample of hundreds of thousands of distinct CDR3 sequences. Study outcomes and limitations: Twin pairs that were concordant did not differ from discordant pairs in repertoire similarity, possibly from limited power. In these data, no single strong IBD-associated signal or clonotype received support.

This rearrangement joins TRBV6-1 to TRBJ1-2; TCRdb names TRBD1, which stays unverified in the absence of DNA. The sample taken for sequencing was blood. The receptor comes from a human donor with ulcerative colitis or Crohn's disease, or a healthy co-twin of an affected twin (not recorded which). CDR3 sequence reads: CASSEARGSRNTF.